What follows are 11 T cell receptor beta chains derived from one specimen sequenced in a study of OX40 agonist ivuxolimab in advanced cancers. Sequencing was performed with immunoSEQ multiplex PCR; in TCRdb, only in-frame clones are kept and a portion is missing. The table shows roughly 61,000 clones, with 92% occurring only once. Material: CD4+ or CD8+ T cells sorted from blood, obtained in a trial of the OX40 agonist ivuxolimab. These receptor sequences come from an adult with an advanced solid tumor such as melanoma, head and neck, liver or kidney cancer.

V gene TRBV28 combines with J gene TRBJ2-5; D unresolved. The CDR3 has 14 residues. CDR1 MDHEN and CDR2 SYDVKM come from the germline V gene. V was shortened by 5 bases and J by 5 bases, with 15 bases between the two germline ends. CDR3 bases: TGTGCCAGCAGTGACCCGTTGGGGTACGAGACCCAGTACTTC. Translated: CASSDPLGYETQYF.

V gene TRBV6-5 combines with J gene TRBJ2-7; perhaps TRBD2 as D (7 bases). The CDR3 runs 16 residues. The ends were cut back, 0 bases at V and 0 bases at J, with 12 bases in the middle. Germline assignment: CDR1 MNHEY and CDR2 SVGAGI. The CDR3 region has the DNA TGTGCCAGCAGTTACTCGCGGGGGCATCACTCCTACGAGCAGTACTTC. Translation: CASSYSRGHHSYEQYF.

This clone was seen a single time. The rearrangement uses TRBV30 and TRBJ2-1; no definite D call. The germline CDR1 and CDR2 sequences are GTSNPN and SVGIG (reference sequence). The CDR3 is made up of 11 amino acids. V was clipped by 2 bases and J by 12 bases, with 11 bases between them. In DNA form, the CDR3 reads TGTGCCTGGAGTCCACTGGGCGTGCAGTTCTTC. Its translation: CAWSPLGVQFF.

DNA of the CDR3: TGCGCCAGCAGCCAGTTGACAGGGACTGCCTACGAGCAGTACTTC. This gives the protein CASSQLTGTAYEQYF. The chain carries TRBV4-3 and TRBJ2-7, with D perhaps TRBD1 (7 bases). The germline V and J ends were trimmed by 3 bases and 2 bases, with 14 bases remaining between them. Germline values: CDR1 LGHNA, CDR2 YSLEER. This CDR3 contains 15 residues.

This clone was observed once. The gene calls are TRBV28 and TRBJ2-7; D perhaps matches TRBD2 (6 bases). CDR1 is MDHEN, CDR2 SYDVKM, per germline. Trimming took 1 base from V and 0 from J, leaving 13 bases between them. The CDR3 runs 16 residues. CDR3 DNA: TGTGCCAGCAGTTTATCCTTACTCGGGGGCTCCTACGAGCAGTACTTC. This sequence encodes CASSLSLLGGSYEQYF.

This chain joins TRBV28 and TRBJ1-5; no clear D. This CDR3 contains 11 residues. Germline CDR1 is MDHEN and CDR2 is SYDVKM. The V end lost 3 bases, the J end lost 6 bases, and 3 bases lay between the germline ends. The CDR3 nucleotides read TGTGCCAGCAGTTTCGCTCAGCCCCAGCATTTT. As protein: CASSFAQPQHF.

This chain uses TRBV6-1 with TRBJ2-7, with D unresolved. V lost 9 bases to trimming and J lost 1 base, with 13 bases between them. The germline V gene has CDR1 MNHNS and CDR2 SASEGT. The CDR3 length is 13 residues. CDR3: CASKNRLSYEQYF. The CDR3 DNA reads as TGTGCCAGTAAAAATCGCTTGTCCTACGAGCAGTACTTC.

The chain employs TRBV6-5 and TRBJ1-1; D is unclear. The CDR3 extends over 14 amino acids. CDR1 and CDR2 (germline): MNHEY, SVGAGI. V gave up 2 bases and J gave up 6 bases, with 13 bases separating them. CDR3 region: CASSYSFGLAEAFF. CDR3 DNA sequence: TGTGCCAGCAGTTACAGTTTTGGGCTCGCTGAAGCTTTCTTT.

This clone was observed a single time. The chain combines TRBV10-3 with TRBJ1-2; D not certain. V was trimmed by 2 bases and J by 4 bases, leaving 5 bases between them. CDR1 and CDR2 from the germline V gene are ENHRY and SYGVKD. The CDR3 is 12 amino acids. CDR3 region: CAISETTYGYTF. The CDR3 DNA reads TGTGCCATCAGTGAGACTACCTATGGCTACACCTTC.

The rearrangement uses TRBV27 and TRBJ2-1; 7 bases align to TRBD1. Germline lookup yields CDR1 MNHEY and CDR2 SMNVEV (reference sequence). The CDR3 is 12 residues long. V trimming: 2 bases; J trimming: 13 bases; junction bases outside the gene matches: 5. The CDR3 region has the DNA TGTGCCAGCAGTTTACGGGACAGAGAACAGTTCTTC. This sequence encodes CASSLRDREQFF.

The chain recombines TRBV28 with TRBJ1-2; a weak D match, TRBD1 (5 bases). CDR3 size: 17 residues. Germline assignment: CDR1 MDHEN and CDR2 SYDVKM. V was shortened by 5 bases and J by 8 bases, with 27 bases between the two germline ends. The CDR3 DNA reads as TGTGCCAGCAGTCTACACGACGGGGGGACCCTAATTCCGGGCTACACCTTC. This translates into CASSLHDGGTLIPGYTF.